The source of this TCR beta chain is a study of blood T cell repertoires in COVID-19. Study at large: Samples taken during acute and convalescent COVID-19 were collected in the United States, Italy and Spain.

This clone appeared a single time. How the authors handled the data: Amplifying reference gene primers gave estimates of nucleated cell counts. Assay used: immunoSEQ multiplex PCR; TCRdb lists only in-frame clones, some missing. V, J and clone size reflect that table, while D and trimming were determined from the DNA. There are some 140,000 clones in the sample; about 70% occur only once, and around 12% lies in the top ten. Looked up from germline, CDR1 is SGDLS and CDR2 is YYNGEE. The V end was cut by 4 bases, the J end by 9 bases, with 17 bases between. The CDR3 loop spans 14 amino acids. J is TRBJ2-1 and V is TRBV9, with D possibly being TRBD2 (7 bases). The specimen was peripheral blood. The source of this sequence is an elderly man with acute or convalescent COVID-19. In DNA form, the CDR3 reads TGTGCCAGCAGCCCCTTGGGGGGGCGGGCTGAGCAGTTCTTC. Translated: CASSPLGGRAEQFF.